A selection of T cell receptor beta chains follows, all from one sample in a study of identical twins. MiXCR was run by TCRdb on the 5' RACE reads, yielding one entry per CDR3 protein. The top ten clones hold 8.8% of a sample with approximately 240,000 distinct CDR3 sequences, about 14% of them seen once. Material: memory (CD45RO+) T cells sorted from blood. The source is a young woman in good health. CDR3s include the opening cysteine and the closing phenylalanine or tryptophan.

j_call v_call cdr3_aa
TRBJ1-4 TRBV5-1 CASSRQGWEDEKLFF
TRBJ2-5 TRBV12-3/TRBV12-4 CASSLGQGRVGTQYF
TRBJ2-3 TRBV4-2 CASSQSDTQYF
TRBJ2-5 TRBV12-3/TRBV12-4 CASSPIEGETQYF
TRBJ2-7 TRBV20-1 CSAARDRGGEQYF
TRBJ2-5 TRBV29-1 CSVDWAGSETQYF
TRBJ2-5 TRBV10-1 CASSRLGSETQYF
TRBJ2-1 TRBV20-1 CSASGVANEQFF
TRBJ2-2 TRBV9 CASSIAGGFGELFF
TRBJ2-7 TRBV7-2 CASSSYAGVEQYF
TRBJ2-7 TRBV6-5 CASSYSGQGQRVYF
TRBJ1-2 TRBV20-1 CSAAQGADYGYTF
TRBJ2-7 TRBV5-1 CASSLEGLDYEQYF
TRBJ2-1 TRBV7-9 CASSFGTIYNEQFF
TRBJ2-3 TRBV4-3 CASSLLWGGEDTQYF
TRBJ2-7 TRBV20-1 CSAKWSSGDEQYF
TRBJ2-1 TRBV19 CASSDVAGVTYNEQFF
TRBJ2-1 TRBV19 CASSPGQVPYEQFF
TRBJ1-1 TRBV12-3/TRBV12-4 CASRISGTGDTEAFF
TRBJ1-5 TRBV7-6 CASSSGLDQPQHF
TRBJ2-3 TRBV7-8 CASSSPDTQYF
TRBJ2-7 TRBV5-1 CASSWAFNSRNDEQYF
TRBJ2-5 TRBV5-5 CASSLEVGRETQYF
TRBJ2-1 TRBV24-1 CATSESGGAYNEQFF
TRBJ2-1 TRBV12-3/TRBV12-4 CASSLTRSRDEQFF
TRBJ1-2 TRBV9 CASSVEGYGYTF
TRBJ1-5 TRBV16 CASSQYRGKQPQHF
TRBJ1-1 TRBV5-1 CASSNEGVNTEAFF
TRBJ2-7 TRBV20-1 CSASPTLGHEQYF
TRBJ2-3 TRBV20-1 CSASYQGAQDTQYF
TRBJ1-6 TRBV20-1 CSARNGQNSPLHF
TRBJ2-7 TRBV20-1 CSASQLAGGMDEQYF
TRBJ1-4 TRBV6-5 CASRQGSEKLFF
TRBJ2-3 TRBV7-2 CASSLLAGGNTDTQYF
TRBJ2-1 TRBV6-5 CASSYRLAGYNEQFF
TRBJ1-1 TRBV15 CATSGGLNTEAFF
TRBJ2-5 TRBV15 CATSRDPSAQETQYF
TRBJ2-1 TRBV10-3 CAIGTNNEQFF
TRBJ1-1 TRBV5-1 CASSLEYSINTEAFF
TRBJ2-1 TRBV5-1 CASSLVRGGYNEQFF
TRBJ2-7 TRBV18 CASSGQGEQYF
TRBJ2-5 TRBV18 CASSPVGSRGETQYF
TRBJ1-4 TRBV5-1 CASSLVGSSNEKLFF
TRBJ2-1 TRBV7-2 CASSFKAQSYNEQFF
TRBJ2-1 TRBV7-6 CASSLVVVSYNEQFF
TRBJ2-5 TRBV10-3 CAISAVGGTQYF
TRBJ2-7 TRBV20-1 CSAPPAGSQGKQYF
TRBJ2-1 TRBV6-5 CASSYSGSSYNEQFF
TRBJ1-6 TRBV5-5 CASSLSRANSPLHF
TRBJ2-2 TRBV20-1 CSAPSGRVNTGELFF
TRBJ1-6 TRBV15 CATSRDNVLHF
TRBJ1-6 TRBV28 CASSPWGSPLHF
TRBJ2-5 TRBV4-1 CASSQVSGRLETQYF
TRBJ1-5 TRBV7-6 CASSLAPAQPQHF